The present TCR beta chain was sequenced within a study of blood T cell repertoires in COVID-19. Method: immunoSEQ multiplex PCR; TCRdb's copy keeps in-frame clones and lacks some. The sample shows more than 150,000 clones, about 86% of them seen only once. Per germline, CDR1 SGHDT and CDR2 YYEEEE. Trimming took 2 bases from V and 3 from J, leaving 18 bases between them. The CDR3 is 17 amino acids. The chain couples TRBV5-6 to TRBJ1-5; no clear D. The sequenced sample was peripheral blood. This sequence was found in an older man with active or convalescent COVID-19. CDR3 DNA sequence: TGTGCCAGCAGCTTCCGCCGGGAAGGCTGGGTCAATCAGCCCCAGCATTTT. It translates to CASSFRREGWVNQPQHF.